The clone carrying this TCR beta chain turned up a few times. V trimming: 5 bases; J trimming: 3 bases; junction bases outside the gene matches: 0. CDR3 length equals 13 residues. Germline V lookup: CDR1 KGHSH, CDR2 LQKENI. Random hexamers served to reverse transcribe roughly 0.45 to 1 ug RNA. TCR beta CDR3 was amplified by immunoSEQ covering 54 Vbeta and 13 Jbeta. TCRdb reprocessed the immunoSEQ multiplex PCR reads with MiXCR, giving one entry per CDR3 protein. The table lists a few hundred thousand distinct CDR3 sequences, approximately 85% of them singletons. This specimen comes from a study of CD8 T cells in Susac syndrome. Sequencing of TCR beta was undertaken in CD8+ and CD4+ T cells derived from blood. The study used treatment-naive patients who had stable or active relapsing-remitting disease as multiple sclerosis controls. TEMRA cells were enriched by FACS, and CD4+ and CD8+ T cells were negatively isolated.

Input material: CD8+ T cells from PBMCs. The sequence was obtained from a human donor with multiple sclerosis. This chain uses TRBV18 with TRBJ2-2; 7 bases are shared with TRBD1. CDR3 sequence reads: CASSDRDTGELFF. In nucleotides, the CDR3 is TGTGCCAGCTCAGACAGGGACACCGGGGAGCTGTTTTTT.